This is a list of T cell receptor beta chains from one sample in a study of cytomegalovirus exposure and HLA in healthy donors. Sequenced by immunoSEQ multiplex PCR; TCRdb stores in-frame clones only, minus some. The sample carries 68,000 or so clones, roughly nine tenths recorded once. Sequences were obtained from PBMCs. All receptors come from a man aged 18-30 years in good health and CMV-seronegative. Both conserved end residues are part of each CDR3. A D gene is named only where the DNA matches it firmly.

v_call: TRBV28
d_call: NA
j_call: TRBJ2-7
cdr3_aa: CASTLFSTAGGEQYF
cdr3_nt: TGTGCCAGCACCCTTTTCTCGACAGCCGGGGGCGAGCAGTACTTC

v_call: TRBV18
d_call: NA
j_call: TRBJ1-4
cdr3_aa: CASSPQRFGAYEKLFF
cdr3_nt: TGTGCCAGCTCACCCCAAAGATTTGGGGCCTATGAAAAACTGTTTTTT

v_call: TRBV18
d_call: NA
j_call: TRBJ1-1
cdr3_aa: CASSPPGAGTEAFF
cdr3_nt: TGTGCCAGCTCACCTCCAGGGGCTGGCACTGAAGCTTTCTTT

v_call: TRBV9
d_call: TRBD2
j_call: TRBJ2-7
cdr3_aa: CASSVGQLAAYEQYF
cdr3_nt: TGTGCCAGCAGCGTAGGGCAGCTAGCGGCCTACGAGCAGTACTTC

v_call: TRBV28
d_call: TRBD2
j_call: TRBJ2-1
cdr3_aa: CASSLRTSGSHEQFF
cdr3_nt: TGTGCCAGCAGTTTAAGGACTAGTGGGTCCCATGAGCAGTTCTTC

v_call: TRBV7-9
d_call: TRBD2
j_call: TRBJ2-5
cdr3_aa: CASSLVGLAVETQYF
cdr3_nt: TGTGCCAGCAGCTTAGTAGGACTAGCGGTGGAGACCCAGTACTTC

v_call: TRBV11-2
d_call: TRBD1
j_call: TRBJ2-1
cdr3_aa: CASSPGGQGNYNEQFF
cdr3_nt: TGTGCCAGCAGCCCCGGGGGACAGGGGAACTACAATGAGCAGTTCTTC

v_call: TRBV9
d_call: NA
j_call: TRBJ2-3
cdr3_aa: CASRPGVTDTQYF
cdr3_nt: TGTGCCAGCCGCCCAGGGGTCACAGATACGCAGTATTTT

v_call: TRBV27
d_call: TRBD2
j_call: TRBJ2-1
cdr3_aa: CASSFSGTSGRGEQFF
cdr3_nt: TGTGCCAGCAGTTTTTCCGGGACTAGCGGGAGAGGGGAGCAGTTCTTC

v_call: TRBV7-2
d_call: NA
j_call: TRBJ2-3
cdr3_aa: CASSLGLPGDTQYF
cdr3_nt: TGTGCCAGCAGCTTAGGTCTCCCCGGAGATACGCAGTATTTT

v_call: TRBV27
d_call: TRBD2
j_call: TRBJ2-7
cdr3_aa: CASRAGTSGRDEQYF
cdr3_nt: TGTGCCAGCAGAGCCGGGACTAGCGGGAGGGACGAGCAGTACTTC

v_call: TRBV4-3
d_call: NA
j_call: TRBJ2-5
cdr3_aa: CASSHYVIGTQYF
cdr3_nt: TGCGCCAGCAGCCACTACGTGATCGGGACCCAGTACTTC

v_call: TRBV28
d_call: TRBD1
j_call: TRBJ2-5
cdr3_aa: CAVHRGETQYF
cdr3_nt: TGTGCCGTCCACAGGGGAGAGACCCAGTACTTC

v_call: TRBV29-1
d_call: TRBD1
j_call: TRBJ2-5
cdr3_aa: CSVGSGGGETQYF
cdr3_nt: TGCAGCGTTGGATCAGGGGGCGGCGAGACCCAGTACTTC

v_call: TRBV5-1
d_call: NA
j_call: TRBJ2-3
cdr3_aa: CASSPRTADTQYF
cdr3_nt: TGCGCCAGCAGCCCCCGGACAGCAGATACGCAGTATTTT

v_call: TRBV28
d_call: NA
j_call: TRBJ2-7
cdr3_aa: CASSLSATGSHEQYF
cdr3_nt: TGTGCCAGCAGTTTAAGTGCAACAGGGTCCCACGAGCAGTACTTC

v_call: TRBV30
d_call: NA
j_call: TRBJ1-2
cdr3_aa: CAWNRANGYTF
cdr3_nt: TGTGCCTGGAACAGGGCAAATGGCTACACCTTC

v_call: TRBV6-4
d_call: TRBD2
j_call: TRBJ2-2
cdr3_aa: CASRPAGGSNTGELFF
cdr3_nt: TGTGCCAGCAGGCCGGCGGGGGGCTCGAACACCGGGGAGCTGTTTTTT